A single sample is the source of the 31 T cell receptor beta chains below, sequenced in a study of cytomegalovirus exposure and HLA in healthy donors. It was with 60 Vbeta and 13 Jbeta primers that the PCR ran. Only in-frame clones appear in the TCRdb table, and some are missing; sequencing was by immunoSEQ multiplex PCR. The table lists roughly 87,000 clones, roughly 77% of them singletons, with about 15% in the top ten. Sequences were obtained from PBMCs. Receptors were obtained from a woman aged 40 to 55 in good health and CMV-seropositive.

The count of this clone is one. The J gene is TRBJ1-4, the V gene TRBV6-5, with D possibly matching TRBD1 (5 bases). V lost 8 bases, J lost 4 bases, and 8 bases lay in between. The CDR3 contains 12 residues. Per the germline V gene, CDR1 is MNHEY and CDR2 is SVGAGI. CDR3 amino acids: CASGRGNEKLFF. DNA for the CDR3: TGTGCCAGCGGGAGGGGTAATGAAAAACTGTTTTTT.

V usage is TRBV29-1 and J usage is TRBJ2-1, with TRBD2 as a possible D gene (6 bases). The CDR3 runs 15 residues. Trimming removed 4 bases at V and 3 bases at J, with 16 bases between. Germline CDR1 SQVTM, CDR2 ANQGSEA. The CDR3 spells CSVGGWRTNYNEQFF. The CDR3 bases are TGCAGCGTTGGGGGGTGGCGGACTAACTACAATGAGCAGTTCTTC.

The CDR3 loop reads CATGTPKELFF. Here the CDR3 DNA reads TGTGCGACAGGGACCCCTAAGGAGCTGTTTTTT. The chain recombines TRBV6-5 with TRBJ2-2; 7 bases are a match to TRBD1. Germline assignment: CDR1 MNHEY and CDR2 SVGAGI. The CDR3 length is 11 residues.

This sequence joins TRBV5-6 and TRBJ2-4; possible D gene TRBD1, 6 bases. V was cut by 2 bases and J by 6 bases, with 12 bases left in between. The length of the CDR3 is 14 residues. Germline loops: CDR1 SGHDT, CDR2 YYEEEE. For the CDR3, the DNA is TGTGCCAGCAGCTTAACTGACAGGTCAAACATTCAGTACTTC. Its translation: CASSLTDRSNIQYF.

The chain combines TRBV18 with TRBJ1-5; D is unclear. CDR3 length: 16 residues. Deletions cut 3 bases from V and 5 bases from J, with 17 bases between. CDR1 KGHSH and CDR2 LQKENI come from the germline V gene. The chain's CDR3 is CASSPLPGGSDQPQHF. CDR3 nucleotide sequence: TGTGCCAGCTCACCTTTGCCAGGTGGGTCGGATCAGCCCCAGCATTTT.

This chain connects TRBV7-2 to TRBJ1-5; TRBD1 matches 8 bases. Germline V gene sequence: CDR1 SGHTA, CDR2 FQGNSA. After removal of 4 bases from V and 2 bases from J, the junction contained 4 bases not matched to a gene. CDR3 length: 15 amino acids. The CDR3: CASSSQGAGNQPQHF. CDR3 coding DNA: TGTGCCAGCAGCTCTCAGGGGGCGGGCAATCAGCCCCAGCATTTT.

This chain connects TRBV7-9 to TRBJ2-1, with TRBD2 identical over 7 bases. Germline V gene sequence: CDR1 SEHNR, CDR2 FQNEAQ (reference sequence). Trimming cost V 7 bases and J 5 bases; bases outside gene matches: 17. CDR3 length: 17 residues. CDR3 in DNA: TGTGCCAGCATCGCGCAACCGGGACTACCTTACGACAATGAGCAGTTCTTC. This translates into CASIAQPGLPYDNEQFF.

The rearrangement joins TRBV28 to TRBJ1-1; the match to TRBD1 covers 9 bases. Germline V gives CDR1 MDHEN, CDR2 SYDVKM. This CDR3 region has 14 residues. V shed 3 bases, J shed 5 bases, and the junction held 4 bases outside the gene matches. CDR3 in DNA: TGTGCCAGCAGTTTTGGGGACAGGGTTACTGAAGCTTTCTTT. The encoded protein is CASSFGDRVTEAFF. Complete variable domain (other parts from reference TRBV28 and TRBJ1-1): DVKVTQSSRYLVKRTGEKVFLECVQDMDHENMFWYRQDPGLGLRLIYFSYDVKMKEKGDIPEGYSVSREKKERFSLILESASTNQTSMYLCASSFGDRVTEAFFGQGTRLTVV.

The gene calls are TRBV7-6 and TRBJ2-4; 7 positions match TRBD2. Germline V lookup: CDR1 SGHVS, CDR2 FNYEAQ. There are 14 residues in the CDR3. The V and J ends lost 5 bases and 0 bases, in that order; junction bases with no gene match: 1. DNA of the CDR3: TGTGCCAGCAGCCCTAGCGGAGCCAAAAACATTCAGTACTTC. Translation: CASSPSGAKNIQYF. Full variable domain (rest looked up from reference TRBV7-6 and TRBJ2-4): GAGVSQSPRYKVTKRGQDVALRCDPISGHVSLYWYRQALGQGPEFLTYFNYEAQQDKSGLPNDRFSAERPEGSISTLTIQRTEQRDSAMYRCASSPSGAKNIQYFGAGTRLSVL.

This chain joins TRBV5-8 and TRBJ2-3; 7 nucleotides match TRBD1. This CDR3 is 15 amino acids long. Unmatched junction bases numbered 6, after V lost 4 bases and J lost 1 base. CDR1 and CDR2 from the germline V gene are SGHTS and YDEGEE. CDR3 residues: CASSRLGTGTDTQYF. The CDR3 DNA sequence: TGTGCCAGCAGCCGGTTAGGGACAGGCACAGATACGCAGTATTTT.

This chain links TRBV29-1 with TRBJ2-3; 7 bases are shared with TRBD2. Per the germline V gene, CDR1 is SQVTM and CDR2 is ANQGSEA. The ends lost 3 bases at V and 5 bases at J; junction bases unmatched: 8. The CDR3 extends over 14 amino acids. The CDR3 here is CSVEGWEGIDTQYF. The CDR3 region has the DNA TGCAGCGTTGAGGGGTGGGAGGGCATAGATACGCAGTATTTT.

V gene TRBV27 combines with J gene TRBJ2-1; 9 bases line up with TRBD1. The germline gives CDR1 MNHEY, CDR2 SMNVEV (reference sequence). This CDR3 is 16 amino acids long. V shed 8 bases and J 3 bases; nucleotides not matched to a gene: 11. The chain's CDR3 is CASGLGQGPLYNEQFF. CDR3 DNA sequence: TGTGCCAGCGGCTTGGGACAGGGTCCCCTCTACAATGAGCAGTTCTTC.

The chain combines TRBV15 with TRBJ2-2, with D possibly matching TRBD1 (6 bases). Germline values: CDR1 LNHNV, CDR2 YYDKDF (reference sequence). This CDR3 comprises 15 residues. V lost 5 bases to trimming and J lost 2 bases, with 12 bases between them. CDR3: CATSAPGHNTGELFF. For the CDR3, the DNA is TGTGCCACCAGCGCACCGGGACATAACACCGGGGAGCTGTTTTTT.

This rearrangement joins TRBV30 to TRBJ2-7; D possibly corresponds to TRBD1 (6 bases). Per the germline V gene, CDR1 is GTSNPN and CDR2 is SVGIG (reference sequence). CDR3 length equals 15 residues. The V end was cut by 5 bases, the J end by 1 base, with 18 bases between. CDR3 DNA sequence: TGTGCCTGGTCAACAGGGTACCCCCTTTCCTACGAGCAGTACTTC. Translated: CAWSTGYPLSYEQYF.

CDR3 residues: CASSQNEVDYEQYF. In DNA form, the CDR3 reads TGTGCCAGCAGCCAGAACGAGGTGGACTACGAGCAGTACTTC. This chain uses TRBV4-2 with TRBJ2-7, with unresolved D. The CDR3 runs to 14 residues. From germline, CDR1 is LGHNA and CDR2 YNFKEQ. The V and J ends lost 3 bases and 3 bases respectively, with 12 bases between them.

The gene calls are TRBV7-8 and TRBJ1-4; unclear D gene. CDR1 is SGHVS, CDR2 FQNEAQ, per germline. The V end was cut by 2 bases, the J end by 7 bases, with 14 bases between. The CDR3 is 15 amino acids. The CDR3 sequence: CASSLSGNKGEKLFF. CDR3 DNA: TGTGCCAGCAGCTTAAGCGGGAACAAGGGTGAAAAACTGTTTTTT. The entire variable domain, with the rest obtained from reference TRBV7-8 and TRBJ1-4, is as follows: GAGVSQSPRYKVAKRGQDVALRCDPISGHVSLFWYQQALGQGPEFLTYFQNEAQLDKSGLPSDRFFAERPEGSVSTLKIQRTQQEDSAVYLCASSLSGNKGEKLFFGSGTQLSVL.

The chain links TRBV2 to TRBJ2-3; possible D gene TRBD2, 5 bases. Trimming pared 6 bases from V and 0 bases from J, leaving 10 bases between. This CDR3 spans 14 amino acids. Germline loops: CDR1 SNHLY, CDR2 FYNNEI. The CDR3 region has the DNA TGTGCCAGCAGGAGGGCGTTAAGCACAGATACGCAGTATTTT. Encoded protein: CASRRALSTDTQYF.

This chain connects TRBV9 to TRBJ2-7; D possibly corresponds to TRBD1 (6 bases). The CDR3 is 16 amino acids. Looked up from germline, CDR1 is SGDLS and CDR2 is YYNGEE. Trimming removed 2 bases at V and 3 bases at J, with 18 bases between. The chain's CDR3 is CASSVTGMGQHYEQYF. The CDR3 nucleotides read TGTGCCAGCAGCGTGACAGGTATGGGGCAGCACTACGAGCAGTACTTC.

V gene TRBV27 combines with J gene TRBJ2-7, with D tentatively TRBD2 (5 bases). Germline lookup yields CDR1 MNHEY and CDR2 SMNVEV (reference sequence). The CDR3 has 13 amino acids. Trimming took 5 bases from V and 4 from J, leaving 12 bases between them. DNA for the CDR3: TGTGCCAGCAGTCTCACCAGGAGGTACGAGCAGTACTTC. This codes for CASSLTRRYEQYF.

V usage is TRBV7-9 and J usage is TRBJ2-3; 8 bases fit TRBD2. Trimming removed 6 bases from V and 4 bases from J; junction bases left unmatched: 15. The CDR3 is made up of 17 amino acids. CDR1 and CDR2 (germline): SEHNR, FQNEAQ (reference sequence). As DNA, the CDR3 is TGTGCCAGCAGTCTCGGGGGGGGCGGGACTCGGTCAGATACGCAGTATTTT. This encodes CASSLGGGGTRSDTQYF.

V usage is TRBV5-1 and J usage is TRBJ1-1; 7 nucleotides agree with TRBD1. Trimming took 0 bases from V and 7 from J; bases not matched to a gene: 6. Germline CDR1 is SGHRS and CDR2 is YFSETQ. The length of the CDR3 is 14 residues. CDR3 bases: TGCGCCAGCAGCTTGGCCCACCGGGACAGTGAAGCTTTCTTT. This gives the protein CASSLAHRDSEAFF. Using reference TRBV5-1 and TRBJ1-1 for the parts outside the CDR3, the full variable domain is KAGVTQTPRYLIKTRGQQVTLSCSPISGHRSVSWYQQTPGQGLQFLFEYFSETQRNKGNFPGRFSGRQFSNSRSEMNVSTLELGDSALYLCASSLAHRDSEAFFGQGTRLTVV.

This clone has a single count. CDR3 in amino acids: CANYRDTYEQYF. CDR3 coding DNA: TGTGCCAACTACCGGGACACCTACGAGCAGTACTTC. The chain couples TRBV6-1 to TRBJ2-7, with D perhaps matching TRBD1 (6 bases). The CDR3 length is 12 residues. CDR1 and CDR2 (germline): MNHNS, SASEGT. Trimming took 10 bases from V and 2 from J, leaving 12 bases between them.

J is TRBJ2-1 and V is TRBV29-1, with 11 nucleotides matching TRBD2. This CDR3 is built from 12 residues. The V segment lost 7 bases and the J segment 4 bases; nucleotides outside the gene matches: 0. The V gene's germline CDR1 is SQVTM and CDR2 ANQGSEA. The CDR3 region is CSGLAGYNEQFF. DNA of the CDR3: TGCAGCGGACTAGCGGGGTACAATGAGCAGTTCTTC.

The chain joins TRBV4-2 to TRBJ2-2; 11 bases map to TRBD2. Germline loops: CDR1 LGHNA, CDR2 YNFKEQ. This CDR3 has 16 residues. Trimming removed 1 base from V and 3 bases from J; junction bases left unmatched: 1. The CDR3, as DNA: TGTGCCAGCAGCCAAGGGGGACTAGCGGACACCGGGGAGCTGTTTTTT. This gives the protein CASSQGGLADTGELFF.

The sample holds a few counts of this clone. This chain uses TRBV30 with TRBJ1-3; D is unresolved. The CDR3 runs to 16 residues. With 0 bases removed from V and 2 bases from J, the gap between germline ends came to 14 bases. Germline V CDR1 and CDR2: GTSNPN, SVGIG (reference sequence). CDR3 in amino acids: CAWSVHGEGAGNTIYF. DNA of the CDR3: TGTGCCTGGAGTGTACATGGGGAGGGAGCTGGAAACACCATATATTTT.

The chain employs TRBV7-3 and TRBJ1-3; weak D call: TRBD1 (5 bases). Germline assignment: CDR1 SGHTA and CDR2 FQGTGA. This CDR3 is 13 amino acids long. The germline V and J ends were trimmed by 5 bases and 2 bases, with 7 bases remaining between them. The CDR3 DNA reads as TGTGCCAGCAGCCAGGGTCCTGGAAACACCATATATTTT. Encoded protein: CASSQGPGNTIYF.

This clone appeared a single time. The CDR3 spells CASRFGTATEAFF. CDR3 DNA: TGTGCCAGCAGATTCGGGACAGCTACTGAAGCTTTCTTT. This rearrangement joins TRBV2 to TRBJ1-1, with 7 positions matching TRBD1. Losses at the gene ends were 6 bases for V and 5 bases for J; bases not matched to a gene: 6. Germline V CDR1 and CDR2: SNHLY, FYNNEI. This CDR3 is 13 amino acids long.

This clone showed up just a few times. The rearrangement uses TRBV12-5 and TRBJ2-1; TRBD1 matches at 9 bases. The V and J ends lost 1 base and 9 bases, in that order; junction bases with no gene match: 4. Germline-derived CDR1 and CDR2 are LGHNT and FRNRAP. This CDR3 comprises 14 residues. The CDR3 DNA follows: TGTGCTAGTGGTTTGGGACAGGGGGATGGTGAGCAGTTCTTC. Protein: CASGLGQGDGEQFF. The variable domain in full, with the rest retrieved from reference TRBV12-5 and TRBJ2-1, is DARVTQTPRHKVTEMGQEVTMRCQPILGHNTVFWYRQTMMQGLELLAYFRNRAPLDDSGMPKDRFSAEMPDATLATLKIQPSEPRDSAVYFCASGLGQGDGEQFFGPGTRLTVL.

The chain joins TRBV5-8 to TRBJ1-3; tentative D call: TRBD1 (5 bases). V was cut by 5 bases and J by 8 bases, with 23 bases left in between. Germline lookup yields CDR1 SGHTS and CDR2 YDEGEE. The CDR3 is 16 amino acids. The CDR3 nucleotides are TGTGCCAGCAGTTCGCCCCGGTGGCAGGGTAGGCACACCATATATTTT. Translating gives CASSSPRWQGRHTIYF. The variable domain in full, with the rest retrieved from reference TRBV5-8 and TRBJ1-3, is EAGVTQSPTHLIKTRGQQATLRCSPISGHTSVYWYQQALGLGLQFLLWYDEGEERNRGNFPPRFSGRQFPNYSSELNVNALELEDSALYLCASSSPRWQGRHTIYFGEGSWLTVV.

The rearrangement links TRBV7-9 to TRBJ1-4; TRBD1 is a possible D gene (5 bases). Trimming left V 3 bases short and J 8 bases short, with 13 bases between. The CDR3 is 14 amino acids. The germline gives CDR1 SEHNR, CDR2 FQNEAQ (reference sequence). In nucleotides, the CDR3 is TGTGCCAGCAGCTTCGGTCAGGGAATGGAAAAACTGTTTTTT. Amino acids: CASSFGQGMEKLFF.

This sequence joins TRBV15 and TRBJ1-2; D is uncertain. Germline V gene sequence: CDR1 LNHNV, CDR2 YYDKDF (reference sequence). The CDR3 spans 15 residues. V lost 1 base and J 2 bases, leaving 11 bases between the germline ends. The CDR3: CATSRVSWLNYGYTF. For the CDR3, the DNA is TGTGCCACCAGCAGAGTATCCTGGCTCAACTATGGCTACACCTTC. Drawing the rest from reference TRBV15 and TRBJ1-2, the complete variable domain is DAMVIQNPRYQVTQFGKPVTLSCSQTLNHNVMYWYQQKSSQAPKLLFHYYDKDFNNEADTPDNFQSRRPNTSFCFLDIRSPGLGDTAMYLCATSRVSWLNYGYTFGSGTRLTVV.